The rows below give T cell receptor beta chains drawn from one sample of a study of control samples from healthy donors and cancer patients. Repertoires were generated with immunoSEQ multiplex PCR, while TCRdb's copy carries only in-frame clones and drops some. The table includes about 100,000 clones, roughly 92% detected once. The sample consisted of blood. These TCRs come from a human donor in good health. The donor label of this sample is uncertain. Each CDR3 is given without its conserved first and last residue. The order of the fields is CDR3 length, V gene, CDR3 protein.

>14|TRBV10-3
AIRSLQGRLGYEQY
>12|TRBV7-2
ASSFSGGAGEQY
>14|TRBV5-6
ASSPPAAVFLEEQY
>12|TRBV19
ASSITRDRGAYT
>14|TRBV3-1/TRBV3-2
ASSQAILGGIDTQY
>15|TRBV27
ASSLLGQGVNTGELF
>13|TRBV5-1
ASSPVGQVIETQY
>12|TRBV6-5
ASREGGVNSPLH
>12|TRBV10-3
AISEQGGATEQF
>14|TRBV25-1
ASSESGAGPNYGYT
>14|TRBV5-6
ASSLRVTGINYGYT
>11|TRBV5-1
ASSLGLYNEQF